These 9 T cell receptor beta chains were all obtained from the same sample, sequenced in a study of shared clonotypes between healthy human individuals. The repertoire was sequenced with immunoSEQ multiplex PCR; TCRdb's copy has only in-frame clones and lacks some. The repertoire holds 2 million to 2.5 million clones, just over 90% seen once, with about 0.39% in the top ten. The source material was naive CD4+ T cells from PBMCs. Subset reported: CD45RA+ positively selected. These receptors originate from a man between 18 and 29 years old in good health. Some clones in this sample may be carry-over from other donors' samples.

For this clone: The sample has other DNA sequences that encode this CDR3 too. The V gene is TRBV28, the J gene TRBJ2-7; maybe TRBD1 (5 bases). The CDR3 extends over 13 amino acids. Trimming shortened V by 6 bases and J by 0 bases, and 9 bases separated the two germline ends. From germline, CDR1 is MDHEN and CDR2 SYDVKM. For the CDR3, the DNA is TGTGCCAGCAGCTCAGGGTCCTCCTACGAGCAGTACTTC. Translation gives CASSSGSSYEQYF.

The chain employs TRBV4-2 and TRBJ2-1; 11 positions match TRBD2. Germline values: CDR1 LGHNA, CDR2 YNFKEQ. V shed 0 bases and J 0 bases; nucleotides not matched to a gene: 10. The CDR3 is 20 amino acids. The CDR3: CASSQDLWLAGGSSYNEQFF. CDR3 DNA sequence: TGTGCCAGCAGCCAAGATTTATGGCTAGCGGGGGGAAGCTCCTACAATGAGCAGTTCTTC.

This clone was counted only a few times. This chain connects TRBV2 to TRBJ1-1, with D perhaps matching TRBD1 (5 bases). The CDR3 has 13 residues. Germline V gene data show CDR1 as SNHLY and CDR2 as FYNNEI. V gave up 10 bases and J gave up 4 bases, with 16 bases separating them. The CDR3 spells CATQTDGTTEAFF. DNA for the CDR3: TGTGCCACCCAGACAGATGGGACCACTGAAGCTTTCTTT.

This chain uses TRBV19 with TRBJ1-1, with D possibly being TRBD1 (5 bases). Trimming cost V 4 bases and J 1 base, with 10 bases left between them. The CDR3 is 14 residues long. The germline gives CDR1 LNHDA, CDR2 SQIVND (reference sequence). The CDR3 bases are TGTGCCAGTAGTAAGGGACGGACGAACACTGAAGCTTTCTTT. It yields the protein CASSKGRTNTEAFF.

This clone was recorded only once. The V and J genes are TRBV27 and TRBJ2-7, with 13 positions matching TRBD2. The V and J ends lost 5 bases and 7 bases, in that order; junction bases with no gene match: 11. The CDR3 consists of 16 residues. Germline V gene sequence: CDR1 MNHEY, CDR2 SMNVEV (reference sequence). Written as DNA, the CDR3 is TGTGCCAGCAGTACAATACTAGCGGGAGGGCCTCGTGAGCAGTACTTC. Protein sequence: CASSTILAGGPREQYF.

The chain's CDR3 is CASSPRLDAYNEQFF. The CDR3 DNA is TGTGCCAGCTCACCCCGCCTCGACGCATACAATGAGCAGTTCTTC. The rearrangement joins TRBV18 to TRBJ2-1; no clear D. The CDR3 consists of 15 residues. The V gene lost 3 bases and the J gene lost 4 bases, with 13 bases spanning the gap. Germline CDR1 KGHSH, CDR2 LQKENI. Full variable domain (rest looked up from reference TRBV18 and TRBJ2-1): NAGVMQNPRHLVRRRGQEARLRCSPMKGHSHVYWYRQLPEEGLKFMVYLQKENIIDESGMPKERFSAEFPKEGPSILRIQQVVRGDSAAYFCASSPRLDAYNEQFFGPGTRLTVL.

The V and J genes are TRBV5-1 and TRBJ2-1, with TRBD1 as a possible D gene (6 bases). Trimming removed 1 base from V and 5 bases from J, with 10 bases in between. From germline, CDR1 is SGHRS and CDR2 YFSETQ. The CDR3 length is 14 residues. For the CDR3, the DNA is TGCGCCAGCAGCTTGATGGACAGCAACAATGAGCAGTTCTTC. Its translation: CASSLMDSNNEQFF.

CDR3 sequence: CATAADVNYGYTF. DNA for the CDR3: TGTGCCACTGCGGCAGACGTAAACTATGGCTACACCTTC. The V call is TRBV15, the J call TRBJ1-2; D is uncertain. Trimming took off 9 bases at V and 2 bases at J, with 13 bases between the two ends. The CDR3 is 13 amino acids. The germline CDR1 and CDR2 sequences are LNHNV and YYDKDF (reference sequence).

The rearrangement joins TRBV5-1 to TRBJ2-1, with 15 positions matching TRBD2. Trimming at V came to 0 bases and at J to 7 bases, leaving 5 bases not matched to a gene. CDR1 is SGHRS and CDR2 is YFSETQ in the germline V gene. The CDR3 length is 17 residues. The CDR3 region has the DNA TGCGCCAGCAGCTTGGGGGGACTAGCGGGAGGCGGGAATGAGCAGTTCTTC. This gives the protein CASSLGGLAGGGNEQFF.